This is a list of T cell receptor beta chains from one sample in a study of blood T cell repertoires in COVID-19. The data were produced by immunoSEQ multiplex PCR, yet TCRdb's version contains in-frame clones alone and is incomplete. The sample includes about 190,000 clones, less than 80% of them seen just once. Sequencing was performed on peripheral blood. The source is a woman between 45 and 60 years old with acute or convalescent COVID-19. The CDR3 runs from the conserved cysteine through the conserved F or W. Each record gives: V gene, J gene, clone size, D gene, CDR3 length, CDR3 DNA, CDR3 protein. The D gene is left open where the match is weak. Expanded clones get a size class; other rows say once, few or many, or leave the size out.

v_call: TRBV7-2; j_call: TRBJ1-6; clone_size: NA; d_call: NA; cdr3_length: 15; cdr3_nt: TGTGCCAGCAGGCCCGGGGGAAGGATGGATTCACCCCTCCACTTT; cdr3_aa: CASRPGGRMDSPLHF
v_call: TRBV27; j_call: TRBJ2-7; clone_size: NA; d_call: TRBD2; cdr3_length: 12; cdr3_nt: TGTGCCAGCAGTTCAATAGCGGGGGAGCAGTACTTC; cdr3_aa: CASSSIAGEQYF
v_call: TRBV11-2; j_call: TRBJ2-4; clone_size: NA; d_call: NA; cdr3_length: 14; cdr3_nt: TGTGCCAGCAGACGTGGACTGGGCAAAAACATTCAGTACTTC; cdr3_aa: CASRRGLGKNIQYF
v_call: TRBV19; j_call: TRBJ1-1; clone_size: NA; d_call: TRBD1; cdr3_length: 16; cdr3_nt: TGTGCCAGTAGCACGGCATGGGGACAGGGGAGAACTGAAGCTTTCTTT; cdr3_aa: CASSTAWGQGRTEAFF
v_call: TRBV12-3/TRBV12-4; j_call: TRBJ1-4; clone_size: NA; d_call: TRBD1; cdr3_length: 13; cdr3_nt: TGTGCCAGCAGAACCGACAGGGGAGGGAAACTGTTTTTT; cdr3_aa: CASRTDRGGKLFF
v_call: TRBV6-5; j_call: TRBJ2-7; clone_size: NA; d_call: TRBD1; cdr3_length: 14; cdr3_nt: TGTGCCAGCAGTATCCGGGACAGGCCCTACGAGCAGTACTTC; cdr3_aa: CASSIRDRPYEQYF
v_call: TRBV18; j_call: TRBJ2-2; clone_size: NA; d_call: NA; cdr3_length: 15; cdr3_nt: TGTGCCAGCTCACGATGGGGCGTGAACACCGGGGAGCTGTTTTTT; cdr3_aa: CASSRWGVNTGELFF
v_call: TRBV18; j_call: TRBJ1-1; clone_size: NA; d_call: NA; cdr3_length: 14; cdr3_nt: TGTGCCAGCTCACCATACGCGGGGGACACTGAAGCTTTCTTT; cdr3_aa: CASSPYAGDTEAFF
v_call: TRBV12-5; j_call: TRBJ1-3; clone_size: NA; d_call: NA; cdr3_length: 14; cdr3_nt: TGTGCTAGTGGTTCAGGTATTACTGGAAACACCATATATTTT; cdr3_aa: CASGSGITGNTIYF
v_call: TRBV18; j_call: TRBJ2-6; clone_size: NA; d_call: TRBD1; cdr3_length: 17; cdr3_nt: TGTGCCAGCTCTTCCCGGGACAGACCTTCTGGGGCCAACGTCCTGACTTTC; cdr3_aa: CASSSRDRPSGANVLTF
v_call: TRBV9; j_call: TRBJ2-3; clone_size: once; d_call: NA; cdr3_length: 15; cdr3_nt: TGTGCCAGCAGCGCGCGCAGGGCCGACACAGATACGCAGTATTTT; cdr3_aa: CASSARRADTDTQYF
v_call: TRBV29-1; j_call: TRBJ1-2; clone_size: NA; d_call: NA; cdr3_length: 12; cdr3_nt: TGCAGCGTTGTAGGGGCCAACTATGGCTACACCTTC; cdr3_aa: CSVVGANYGYTF
v_call: TRBV19; j_call: TRBJ2-1; clone_size: NA; d_call: TRBD2; cdr3_length: 17; cdr3_nt: TGTGCCAGTAGTACTCGGGGTAGCGGGAGGCCTTTGGGGGAGCAGTTCTTC; cdr3_aa: CASSTRGSGRPLGEQFF
v_call: TRBV2; j_call: TRBJ1-5; clone_size: NA; d_call: TRBD1; cdr3_length: 16; cdr3_nt: TGTGCCAGCAGTGAGAGAACAGGGGGCGGCAGTCAGCCCCAGCATTTT; cdr3_aa: CASSERTGGGSQPQHF
v_call: TRBV6-4; j_call: TRBJ1-2; clone_size: NA; d_call: NA; cdr3_length: 14; cdr3_nt: TGTGCCAGCAGTGCTATCGCAGGAGGCTCTGGCTACACCTTC; cdr3_aa: CASSAIAGGSGYTF
v_call: TRBV28; j_call: TRBJ1-2; clone_size: many; d_call: NA; cdr3_length: 11; cdr3_nt: TGTGCCAGCGGACATAACTATGGCTACACCTTC; cdr3_aa: CASGHNYGYTF
v_call: TRBV10-1; j_call: TRBJ2-7; clone_size: once; d_call: NA; cdr3_length: 13; cdr3_nt: TGCGCCAGCAGTTGGAGGGTTGACCACGAGCAGTACTTC; cdr3_aa: CASSWRVDHEQYF
v_call: TRBV7-2; j_call: TRBJ2-7; clone_size: NA; d_call: NA; cdr3_length: 13; cdr3_nt: TGTGCCAGCAGCTTAACCGGGACCTACGAGCAGTACTTC; cdr3_aa: CASSLTGTYEQYF
v_call: TRBV7-9; j_call: TRBJ2-7; clone_size: NA; d_call: NA; cdr3_length: 14; cdr3_nt: TGTGCCAGCAGCTTAGGATCCGGCGGCTACGAGCAGTACTTC; cdr3_aa: CASSLGSGGYEQYF
v_call: TRBV10-1; j_call: TRBJ2-1; clone_size: NA; d_call: TRBD2; cdr3_length: 14; cdr3_nt: TGCGCCACACAGCGTTCGGGGGGGCCCGATGAGCAGTTCTTC; cdr3_aa: CATQRSGGPDEQFF
v_call: TRBV19; j_call: TRBJ1-5; clone_size: NA; d_call: TRBD1; cdr3_length: 14; cdr3_nt: TGTGCCAGTAGTGCGGGACAGCGCAATCAGCCCCAGCATTTT; cdr3_aa: CASSAGQRNQPQHF
v_call: TRBV5-1; j_call: TRBJ2-1; clone_size: NA; d_call: TRBD2; cdr3_length: 16; cdr3_nt: TGCGCCAGCAGCCTATACCTAAGCGGGGGCGCGAATGAGCAGTTCTTC; cdr3_aa: CASSLYLSGGANEQFF
v_call: TRBV9; j_call: TRBJ1-5; clone_size: few; d_call: NA; cdr3_length: 18; cdr3_nt: TGTGCCAGCAGCGCCCGTGAGAACAGGAGCCATAGCAATCAGCCCCAGCATTTT; cdr3_aa: CASSARENRSHSNQPQHF
v_call: TRBV10-1; j_call: TRBJ2-3; clone_size: NA; d_call: TRBD1; cdr3_length: 16; cdr3_nt: TGCGCCAGCAGTGAGTCGATGAGGGGGCCTACAGATACGCAGTATTTT; cdr3_aa: CASSESMRGPTDTQYF
v_call: TRBV5-4; j_call: TRBJ1-2; clone_size: NA; d_call: NA; cdr3_length: 15; cdr3_nt: TGTGCCAGCAGCTTGGATTGGGTGGGGAGAGATGGCTACACCTTC; cdr3_aa: CASSLDWVGRDGYTF
v_call: TRBV18; j_call: TRBJ1-2; clone_size: NA; d_call: TRBD1; cdr3_length: 16; cdr3_nt: TGTGCCAGCTCACCGATTAAAGGACAGGGTAACTATGGCTACACCTTC; cdr3_aa: CASSPIKGQGNYGYTF
v_call: TRBV6-5; j_call: TRBJ2-7; clone_size: few; d_call: NA; cdr3_length: 15; cdr3_nt: TGTGCCAGCAGTACTTTCGGCCAGGGGAAATACGAGCAGTACTTC; cdr3_aa: CASSTFGQGKYEQYF
v_call: TRBV20-1; j_call: TRBJ2-7; clone_size: NA; d_call: TRBD1; cdr3_length: 11; cdr3_nt: TGCAGTGTGACAGGGCTCTACGAGCAGTACTTC; cdr3_aa: CSVTGLYEQYF
v_call: TRBV20-1; j_call: TRBJ1-1; clone_size: NA; d_call: TRBD1; cdr3_length: 14; cdr3_nt: TGCAGTGCCAGTGCCGGGACAGGGGGCACTGAAGCTTTCTTT; cdr3_aa: CSASAGTGGTEAFF
v_call: TRBV7-2; j_call: TRBJ1-5; clone_size: few; d_call: TRBD1; cdr3_length: 14; cdr3_nt: TGTGCCAGCAGGTCAGGGGGCTACAATCAGCCCCAGCATTTT; cdr3_aa: CASRSGGYNQPQHF
v_call: TRBV5-6; j_call: TRBJ1-2; clone_size: NA; d_call: NA; cdr3_length: 12; cdr3_nt: TGTGCCAGCAGCCGCCTCAGGCTCAGCTACACCTTC; cdr3_aa: CASSRLRLSYTF
v_call: TRBV4-2; j_call: TRBJ1-3; clone_size: NA; d_call: NA; cdr3_length: 15; cdr3_nt: TGTGCCAGCAGCCAAGGAGGGGGATCTGGAAACACCATATATTTT; cdr3_aa: CASSQGGGSGNTIYF
v_call: TRBV29-1; j_call: TRBJ1-3; clone_size: NA; d_call: NA; cdr3_length: 15; cdr3_nt: TGCAGCGCCGGGGGGACGGCCGGCTCTGGAAACACCATATATTTT; cdr3_aa: CSAGGTAGSGNTIYF
v_call: TRBV6-2/TRBV6-3; j_call: TRBJ2-7; clone_size: NA; d_call: NA; cdr3_length: 16; cdr3_nt: TGTGCCAGCAGTTCTGTGACGGGTGGGAGCTTGTACGAGCAGTACTTC; cdr3_aa: CASSSVTGGSLYEQYF
v_call: TRBV28; j_call: TRBJ1-6; clone_size: NA; d_call: NA; cdr3_length: 15; cdr3_nt: TGTGCCAGCAGTTTTGGGACAAGGGGGGGCTCACCCCTCCACTTT; cdr3_aa: CASSFGTRGGSPLHF
v_call: TRBV7-8; j_call: TRBJ1-2; clone_size: NA; d_call: TRBD1; cdr3_length: 14; cdr3_nt: TGTGCCAGCAGCTTAGTGGGACAGGGTTATGGCTACACCTTC; cdr3_aa: CASSLVGQGYGYTF
v_call: TRBV7-2; j_call: TRBJ2-2; clone_size: NA; d_call: NA; cdr3_length: 14; cdr3_nt: TGTGCCAGCAGCTTAGCGCAGGGCACCGGGGAGCTGTTTTTT; cdr3_aa: CASSLAQGTGELFF
v_call: TRBV5-1; j_call: TRBJ2-1; clone_size: NA; d_call: TRBD2; cdr3_length: 16; cdr3_nt: TGCGCCAGCAGCGTCGCGAGCGGGGGTTCCTACAATGAGCAGTTCTTC; cdr3_aa: CASSVASGGSYNEQFF
v_call: TRBV30; j_call: TRBJ2-7; clone_size: NA; d_call: NA; cdr3_length: 16; cdr3_nt: TGTGCCTGGAAGGAAACTATTGGAGGGCCACCCTACGAGCAGTACTTC; cdr3_aa: CAWKETIGGPPYEQYF
v_call: TRBV6-5; j_call: TRBJ1-1; clone_size: NA; d_call: TRBD1; cdr3_length: 13; cdr3_nt: TGTGCCAGCAGCTACGACAGGGGCACTGAAGCTTTCTTT; cdr3_aa: CASSYDRGTEAFF
v_call: TRBV6-1; j_call: TRBJ2-1; clone_size: NA; d_call: NA; cdr3_length: 16; cdr3_nt: TGTGCCAGCAGTGAAAGGATGGGGAGCTCCTACAATGAGCAGTTCTTC; cdr3_aa: CASSERMGSSYNEQFF
v_call: TRBV7-2; j_call: TRBJ1-1; clone_size: NA; d_call: TRBD1; cdr3_length: 15; cdr3_nt: TGTGCCAGCAGCAAGGGACAGGGGAGGATTACTGAAGCTTTCTTT; cdr3_aa: CASSKGQGRITEAFF
v_call: TRBV6-6; j_call: TRBJ2-2; clone_size: NA; d_call: TRBD1; cdr3_length: 15; cdr3_nt: TGTGCCAGCAGTTGGCCGGGACAGGCCCCCGGGGAGCTGTTTTTT; cdr3_aa: CASSWPGQAPGELFF
v_call: TRBV10-2; j_call: TRBJ2-1; clone_size: once; d_call: TRBD2; cdr3_length: 15; cdr3_nt: TGCGCCAGCACACCTCTAGCGGGGTCCTACAATGAGCAGTTCTTC; cdr3_aa: CASTPLAGSYNEQFF
v_call: TRBV7-7; j_call: TRBJ2-1; clone_size: few; d_call: TRBD2; cdr3_length: 15; cdr3_nt: TGTGCTAGCAGCCCTAGCGGGGGGACCTACAATGAGCAGTTCTTC; cdr3_aa: CASSPSGGTYNEQFF
v_call: TRBV5-1; j_call: TRBJ1-1; clone_size: NA; d_call: TRBD1; cdr3_length: 16; cdr3_nt: TGCGCCAGCAGCGGCGGGACAGGCAATATGAACACTGAAGCTTTCTTT; cdr3_aa: CASSGGTGNMNTEAFF
v_call: TRBV11-2; j_call: TRBJ1-2; clone_size: NA; d_call: NA; cdr3_length: 15; cdr3_nt: TGTGCCAGCAGCTTAGAGGCAGGAACTAACTATGGCTACACCTTC; cdr3_aa: CASSLEAGTNYGYTF
v_call: TRBV5-1; j_call: TRBJ1-2; clone_size: NA; d_call: TRBD1; cdr3_length: 13; cdr3_nt: TGCGCCACCACCCAAGGGGGCCCCTATGGCTACACCTTC; cdr3_aa: CATTQGGPYGYTF
v_call: TRBV5-3; j_call: TRBJ1-2; clone_size: NA; d_call: NA; cdr3_length: 11; cdr3_nt: TGTGCCTCGGAGGGGCTCTATGGCTACACCTTC; cdr3_aa: CASEGLYGYTF
v_call: TRBV20-1; j_call: TRBJ1-1; clone_size: NA; d_call: NA; cdr3_length: 11; cdr3_nt: TGCAGTGCTAGAGATACACAAGAAGCTTTCTTT; cdr3_aa: CSARDTQEAFF
v_call: TRBV9; j_call: TRBJ2-5; clone_size: NA; d_call: TRBD1; cdr3_length: 14; cdr3_nt: TGTGCCAGCAGCCCGACAGGGTACCAAGAGACCCAGTACTTC; cdr3_aa: CASSPTGYQETQYF
v_call: TRBV16; j_call: TRBJ1-4; clone_size: NA; d_call: TRBD1; cdr3_length: 14; cdr3_nt: TGTGCCAGCAGCCAGGACAGGGGAAATGAAAAACTGTTTTTT; cdr3_aa: CASSQDRGNEKLFF
v_call: TRBV28; j_call: TRBJ2-1; clone_size: NA; d_call: TRBD2; cdr3_length: 12; cdr3_nt: TGTGCCAGCAGCCTAATGACTAGCGAGCAGTTCTTC; cdr3_aa: CASSLMTSEQFF
v_call: TRBV28; j_call: TRBJ2-7; clone_size: once; d_call: TRBD2; cdr3_length: 17; cdr3_nt: TGTGCCAGCAGTTTAGGTTCTGTCGCGGGAGGGCGCCACGAGCAGTACTTC; cdr3_aa: CASSLGSVAGGRHEQYF
v_call: TRBV2; j_call: TRBJ2-7; clone_size: NA; d_call: TRBD1; cdr3_length: 13; cdr3_nt: TGTGCCAGCAGCAGACAGGGGTCCTACGAGCAGTACTTC; cdr3_aa: CASSRQGSYEQYF
v_call: TRBV21-1; j_call: TRBJ2-1; clone_size: once; d_call: NA; cdr3_length: 21; cdr3_nt: TGTGCCAGCAGACCGCAACCCAGGCTAGCGGGGGGGTACCTCTTGGGCAATGAGCAGTTCTTC; cdr3_aa: CASRPQPRLAGGYLLGNEQFF
v_call: TRBV3-1/TRBV3-2; j_call: TRBJ2-4; clone_size: NA; d_call: NA; cdr3_length: 17; cdr3_nt: TGTGCCAGCAGCCCTCGCGTGGCGGCGATACAGAGGGACATTCAGTACTTC; cdr3_aa: CASSPRVAAIQRDIQYF
v_call: TRBV11-3; j_call: TRBJ2-3; clone_size: NA; d_call: TRBD2; cdr3_length: 15; cdr3_nt: TGTGCCAGCAGCCCTTCCGGGACTAGGGGGGATACGCAGTATTTT; cdr3_aa: CASSPSGTRGDTQYF
v_call: TRBV2; j_call: TRBJ2-2; clone_size: NA; d_call: TRBD1; cdr3_length: 13; cdr3_nt: TGTGCCAGCAGTACAGGGGAAACCGGGGAGCTGTTTTTT; cdr3_aa: CASSTGETGELFF